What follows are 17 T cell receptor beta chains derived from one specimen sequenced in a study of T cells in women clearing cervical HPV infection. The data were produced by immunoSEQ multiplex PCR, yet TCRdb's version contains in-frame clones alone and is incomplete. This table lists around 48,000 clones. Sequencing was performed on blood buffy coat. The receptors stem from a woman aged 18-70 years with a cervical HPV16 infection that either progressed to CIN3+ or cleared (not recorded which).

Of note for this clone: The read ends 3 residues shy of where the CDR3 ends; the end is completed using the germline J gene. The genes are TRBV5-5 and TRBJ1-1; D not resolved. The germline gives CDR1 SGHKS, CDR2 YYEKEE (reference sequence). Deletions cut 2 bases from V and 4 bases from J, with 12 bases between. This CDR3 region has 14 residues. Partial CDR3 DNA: TGTGCCAGCAGCTTACGGGTGGGTTCCACTGAA. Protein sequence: CASSLRVGSTE. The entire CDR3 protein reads CASSLRVGSTEAFF.

The CDR3 bases that were read are TGCAGTGCTTTGATAGCGGCGGAGACC. Protein: CSALIAAET. The CDR3 reads in full as CSALIAAETQYF. This chain connects TRBV20-1 to TRBJ2-5; the D gene is possibly TRBD2 (6 bases). With the read ending 3 residues before the CDR3 end, the germline J gene is used to fill in that end. The germline gives CDR1 DFQATT, CDR2 SNEGSKA (reference sequence). CDR3 length equals 12 residues. Trimming shortened V by 5 bases and J by 5 bases, and 12 bases separated the two germline ends.

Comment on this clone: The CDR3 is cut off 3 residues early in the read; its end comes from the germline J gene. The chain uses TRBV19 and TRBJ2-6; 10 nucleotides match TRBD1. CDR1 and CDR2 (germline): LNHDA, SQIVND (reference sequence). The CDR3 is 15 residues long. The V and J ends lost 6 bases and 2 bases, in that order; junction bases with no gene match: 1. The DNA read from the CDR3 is TGTGCCAGTAGGACAGGGGGCGCTGGGGCCAACGTC. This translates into CASRTGGAGANV. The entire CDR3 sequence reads CASRTGGAGANVLTF.

CDR3 bases read: TGTGCCGTACAGGGGACTAATGAAAAA. Protein: CAVQGTNEK. The entire CDR3 protein reads CAVQGTNEKLFF. The J gene is TRBJ1-4, the V gene TRBV5-4, with 7 bases aligning to TRBD1. The read gets to within 3 residues of the CDR3 end, and the germline J gene fills in the rest. Trimming at V came to 10 bases and at J to 2 bases, leaving 2 bases not matched to a gene. The germline gives CDR1 SGHNT, CDR2 YYREEE (reference sequence). The CDR3 is made up of 12 amino acids.

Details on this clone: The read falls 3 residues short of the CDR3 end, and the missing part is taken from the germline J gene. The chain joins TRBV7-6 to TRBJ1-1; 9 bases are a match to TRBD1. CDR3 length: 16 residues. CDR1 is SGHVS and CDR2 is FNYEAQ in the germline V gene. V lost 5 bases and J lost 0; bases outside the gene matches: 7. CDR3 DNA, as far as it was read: TGTGCCAGCAGCCCTGGGGACAGGGTGGTGAACACTGAA. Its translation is CASSPGDRVVNTE. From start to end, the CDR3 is CASSPGDRVVNTEAFF.

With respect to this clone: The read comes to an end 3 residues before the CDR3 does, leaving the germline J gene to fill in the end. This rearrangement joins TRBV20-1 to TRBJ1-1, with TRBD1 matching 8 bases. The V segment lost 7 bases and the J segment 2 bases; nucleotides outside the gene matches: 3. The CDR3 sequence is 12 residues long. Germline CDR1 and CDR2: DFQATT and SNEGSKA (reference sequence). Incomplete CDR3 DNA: TGCAGTGTCGGACAGGGCAACACTGAA. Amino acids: CSVGQGNTE. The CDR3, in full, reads CSVGQGNTEAFF.

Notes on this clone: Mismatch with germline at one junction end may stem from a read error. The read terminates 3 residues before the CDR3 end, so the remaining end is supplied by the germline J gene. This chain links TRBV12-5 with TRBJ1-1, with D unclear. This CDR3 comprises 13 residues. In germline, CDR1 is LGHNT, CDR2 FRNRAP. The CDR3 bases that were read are TGTGCTAGTGCTTTGAACATGAACACTGAA. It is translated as CASALNMNTE. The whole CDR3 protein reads CASALNMNTEAFF.

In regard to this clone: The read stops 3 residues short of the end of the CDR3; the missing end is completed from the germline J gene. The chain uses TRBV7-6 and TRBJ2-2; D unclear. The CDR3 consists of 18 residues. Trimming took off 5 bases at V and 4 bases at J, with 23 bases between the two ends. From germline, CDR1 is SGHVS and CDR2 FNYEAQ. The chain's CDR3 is CASSKRPQAREITGELFF. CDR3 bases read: TGTGCCAGCAGCAAAAGGCCCCAGGCGCGAGAAATCACCGGGGAG. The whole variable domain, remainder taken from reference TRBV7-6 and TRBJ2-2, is GAGVSQSPRYKVTKRGQDVALRCDPISGHVSLYWYRQALGQGPEFLTYFNYEAQQDKSGLPNDRFSAERPEGSISTLTIQRTEQRDSAMYRCASSKRPQAREITGELFFGEGSRLTVL.

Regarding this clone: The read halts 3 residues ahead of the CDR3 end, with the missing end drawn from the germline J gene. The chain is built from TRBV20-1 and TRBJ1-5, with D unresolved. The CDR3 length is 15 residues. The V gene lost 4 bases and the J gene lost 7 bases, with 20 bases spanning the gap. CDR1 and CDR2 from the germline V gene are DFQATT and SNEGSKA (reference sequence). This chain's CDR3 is CSAIEIPFVGQPQHF. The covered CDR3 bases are TGCAGTGCTATCGAGATCCCCTTTGTTGGCCAGCCC.

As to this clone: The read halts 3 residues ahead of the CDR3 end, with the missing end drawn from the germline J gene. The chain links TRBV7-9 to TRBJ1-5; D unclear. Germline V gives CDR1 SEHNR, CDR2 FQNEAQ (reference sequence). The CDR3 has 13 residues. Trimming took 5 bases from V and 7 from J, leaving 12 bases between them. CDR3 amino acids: CASSPDWRQPQHF. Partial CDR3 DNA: TGTGCCAGCAGCCCCGACTGGAGACAGCCC.

Incomplete CDR3 DNA: TGCAGTGCGCCCCCAGCGGCCGCCCTGATGACC. Translation: CSAPPAAALMT. The complete CDR3 sequence is CSAPPAAALMTQYF. The chain links TRBV20-1 to TRBJ2-5, with a tentative D call TRBD2 (5 bases). The read halts 3 residues ahead of the CDR3 end, with the missing end drawn from the germline J gene. The CDR3 is 14 residues long. Trimming removed 6 bases at V and 7 bases at J, with 21 bases between. The V gene's germline CDR1 is DFQATT and CDR2 SNEGSKA (reference sequence).

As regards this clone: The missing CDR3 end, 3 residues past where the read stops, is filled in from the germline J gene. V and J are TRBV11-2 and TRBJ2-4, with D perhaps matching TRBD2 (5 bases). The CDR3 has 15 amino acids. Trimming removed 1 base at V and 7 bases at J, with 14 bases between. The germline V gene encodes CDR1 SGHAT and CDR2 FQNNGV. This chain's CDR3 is CASSLGGGSSNIQYF. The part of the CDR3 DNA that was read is TGTGCCAGCAGCTTAGGCGGAGGTAGCTCCAACATT.

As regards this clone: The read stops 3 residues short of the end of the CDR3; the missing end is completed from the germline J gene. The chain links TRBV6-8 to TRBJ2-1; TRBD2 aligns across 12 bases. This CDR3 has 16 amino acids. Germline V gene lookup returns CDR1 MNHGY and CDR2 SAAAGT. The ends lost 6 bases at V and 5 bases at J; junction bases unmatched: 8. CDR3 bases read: TGTGCCAGCAGCCCTCGGACTAGCGGGATGGACAATGAG. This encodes CASSPRTSGMDNE. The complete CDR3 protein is CASSPRTSGMDNEQFF.

CDR3 in amino acids: CASQEQGYYEQYF. CDR3 DNA, as far as it was read: TGTGCCAGCCAGGAACAGGGATACTACGAG. The chain couples TRBV7-9 to TRBJ2-7, with D possibly TRBD1 on 6 matching bases. The read terminates 3 residues before the CDR3 end, so the remaining end is supplied by the germline J gene. Trimming removed 8 bases from V and 3 bases from J, with 14 bases in between. The V gene's germline CDR1 is SEHNR and CDR2 FQNEAQ (reference sequence). This CDR3 comprises 13 residues.

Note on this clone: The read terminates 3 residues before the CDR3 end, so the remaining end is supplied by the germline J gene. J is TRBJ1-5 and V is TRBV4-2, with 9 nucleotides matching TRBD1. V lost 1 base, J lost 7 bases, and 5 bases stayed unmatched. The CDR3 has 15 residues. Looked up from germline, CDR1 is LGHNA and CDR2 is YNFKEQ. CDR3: CASSQGGQGGQPQHF. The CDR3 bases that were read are TGTGCCAGCAGCCAAGGGGGACAGGGCGGCCAGCCC.

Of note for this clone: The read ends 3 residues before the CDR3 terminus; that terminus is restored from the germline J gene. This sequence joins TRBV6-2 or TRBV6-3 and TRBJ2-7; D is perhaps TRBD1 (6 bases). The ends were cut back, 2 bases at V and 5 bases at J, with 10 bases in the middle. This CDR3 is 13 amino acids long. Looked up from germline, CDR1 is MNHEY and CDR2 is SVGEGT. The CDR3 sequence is CASSYRTGNEQYF. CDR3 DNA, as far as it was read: TGTGCCAGCAGTTACCGAACAGGGAACGAG.

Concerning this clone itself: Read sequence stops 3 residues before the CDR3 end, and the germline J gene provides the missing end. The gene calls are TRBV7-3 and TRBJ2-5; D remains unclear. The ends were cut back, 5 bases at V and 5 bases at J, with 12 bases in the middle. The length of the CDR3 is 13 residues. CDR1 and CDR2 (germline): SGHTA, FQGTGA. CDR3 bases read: TGTGCCAGCAGCCCAACCCCTGCGGAGACC. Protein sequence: CASSPTPAET. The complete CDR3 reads CASSPTPAETQYF.